Listed here are 8 T cell receptor beta chains from one sample, sequenced in a study of cytomegalovirus exposure and HLA in healthy donors. Primers for the PCR totalled 60 Vbeta and 13 Jbeta. Assay used: immunoSEQ multiplex PCR; TCRdb lists only in-frame clones, some missing. The repertoire holds 90,000 to 140,000 clones, with 13% to 15% as singletons. Sequenced input: PBMCs. All receptors come from a female donor in good health and CMV-seronegative.

This clone was detected only a few times. The genes are TRBV27 and TRBJ1-5, with TRBD1 identical over 9 bases. This CDR3 region has 16 residues. In germline, CDR1 is MNHEY, CDR2 SMNVEV (reference sequence). The ends lost 5 bases at V and 1 base at J; junction bases unmatched: 6. The CDR3, as DNA: TGTGCCAGCAGTCCGCAACAGGGGGCGAGCAATCAGCCCCAGCATTTT. Its protein is CASSPQQGASNQPQHF.

The chain recombines TRBV4-3 with TRBJ2-5; 11 bases line up with TRBD2. This CDR3 has 16 residues. V was clipped by 4 bases and J by 4 bases; unmatched bases: 8. Looked up from germline, CDR1 is LGHNA and CDR2 is YSLEER. The DNA of the CDR3 is TGCGCCAGCAGCCGCATAGCGGGAGGGCCCCGAGAGACCCAGTACTTC. This gives the protein CASSRIAGGPRETQYF.

The rearrangement joins TRBV15 to TRBJ1-3, with no clear D. V was clipped by 0 bases and J by 1 base, with 7 bases between them. Looked up from germline, CDR1 is LNHNV and CDR2 is YYDKDF (reference sequence). The CDR3 runs 15 residues. The CDR3 loop is CATSRDSGSGNTIYF. CDR3 nucleotide sequence: TGTGCCACCAGCAGAGATTCCGGGTCTGGAAACACCATATATTTT. The entire variable domain, with the rest obtained from reference TRBV15 and TRBJ1-3, is as follows: DAMVIQNPRYQVTQFGKPVTLSCSQTLNHNVMYWYQQKSSQAPKLLFHYYDKDFNNEADTPDNFQSRRPNTSFCFLDIRSPGLGDTAMYLCATSRDSGSGNTIYFGEGSWLTVV.

Only a few counts were recorded for this clone. The V and J genes are TRBV13 and TRBJ2-7; the match to TRBD2 covers 7 bases. The CDR3 covers 15 residues. Germline CDR1 is PRHDT and CDR2 is FYEKMQ (reference sequence). With V trimmed by 1 base and J by 5 bases, 8 bases remained unmatched. The CDR3 DNA is TGTGCCAGCAGCTTAGCGGGGGGACGTTTGCACGAGCAGTACTTC. Protein: CASSLAGGRLHEQYF.

This chain uses TRBV4-3 with TRBJ2-1; 8 bases line up with TRBD1. J was trimmed by 6 bases and V by 0 bases; bases with no gene match: 22. Per germline, CDR1 LGHNA and CDR2 YSLEER. This CDR3 comprises 21 residues. The CDR3: CASSQDYWDRWFRDPRNEQFF. The CDR3 nucleotides read TGCGCCAGCAGCCAAGATTACTGGGACAGGTGGTTCCGGGACCCCCGCAATGAGCAGTTCTTC.

Only one count was recorded for this clone. V and J are TRBV5-1 and TRBJ1-4; 9 bases match TRBD1. The germline V gene encodes CDR1 SGHRS and CDR2 YFSETQ. V was clipped by 0 bases and J by 10 bases; unmatched bases: 13. This CDR3 spans 17 amino acids. The CDR3, as DNA: TGCGCCAGCAGCTTGGGTACACAGACAGGGGGTTCTGGAAAACTGTTTTTT. It codes for CASSLGTQTGGSGKLFF.

The rearrangement uses TRBV4-3 and TRBJ1-4, with a tentative D call TRBD1 (5 bases). CDR3 length: 15 residues. V was clipped by 2 bases and J by 0 bases, with 7 bases between them. Germline-derived CDR1 and CDR2 are LGHNA and YSLEER. CDR3 region: CASSQPGSTNEKLFF. Here the CDR3 DNA reads TGCGCCAGCAGCCAACCAGGGTCAACTAATGAAAAACTGTTTTTT.

The chain uses TRBV11-2 and TRBJ2-5, with D perhaps TRBD2 (6 bases). Germline-derived CDR1 and CDR2 are SGHAT and FQNNGV. The CDR3 has 14 amino acids. V gave up 4 bases and J gave up 4 bases, with 13 bases separating them. The CDR3 loop reads CASSSWSGRETQYF. In nucleotides, the CDR3 is TGTGCCAGCAGCTCTTGGTCCGGGAGAGAGACCCAGTACTTC. The full variable domain, with the rest looked up from reference TRBV11-2 and TRBJ2-5, is EAGVAQSPRYKIIEKRQSVAFWCNPISGHATLYWYQQILGQGPKLLIQFQNNGVVDDSQLPKDRFSAERLKGVDSTLKIQPAKLEDSAVYLCASSSWSGRETQYFGPGTRLLVL.